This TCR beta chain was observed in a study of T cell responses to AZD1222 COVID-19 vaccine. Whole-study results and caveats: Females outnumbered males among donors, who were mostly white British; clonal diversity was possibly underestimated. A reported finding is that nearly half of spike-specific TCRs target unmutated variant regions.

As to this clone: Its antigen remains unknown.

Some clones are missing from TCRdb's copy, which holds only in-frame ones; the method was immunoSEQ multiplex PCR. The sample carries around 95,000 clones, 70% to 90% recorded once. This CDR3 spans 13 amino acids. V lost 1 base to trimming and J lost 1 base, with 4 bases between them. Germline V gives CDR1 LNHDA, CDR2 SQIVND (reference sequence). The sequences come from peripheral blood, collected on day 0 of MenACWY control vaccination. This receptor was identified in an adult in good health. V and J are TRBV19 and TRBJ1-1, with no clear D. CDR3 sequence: CASSIAWNTEAFF. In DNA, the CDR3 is TGTGCCAGTAGTATAGCCTGGAACACTGAAGCTTTCTTT.